This is a list of T cell receptor beta chains from one sample in a study of T-cell reconstitution after alpha-beta-depleted transplantation in children. Via MiXCR, TCRdb re-called the PCR reads, giving one row per CDR3 protein. This sample yields about 27,000 distinct CDR3 sequences, of which roughly 6% are seen a single time; roughly 7% belongs to the top ten. Here the sequenced sample was PBMCs, mostly from graft donor cells, taken 180 days after TCRalphabeta/CD19-depleted stem cell transplant. These receptors all stem from a male patient younger than 18 who had a stem cell transplant for acute myeloid leukemia, so the T cells may come from the graft donor. The CDR3 runs from the conserved cysteine through the conserved F or W. Part of the rows lack a size; the others show once, few, many or a class for expanded clones.

TRBJ2-7	TRBV11-2	many	CASSLRTGVEQYF
TRBJ2-1	TRBV2	many	CASSAEAYNEQFF
TRBJ2-1	TRBV20-1	many	CSASLISGGASNEQFF
TRBJ1-2	TRBV12-3/TRBV12-4	.	CASSPPDPRRYGYTF
TRBJ2-1	TRBV12-3/TRBV12-4	many	CASSLVPSLGQFF
TRBJ1-5	TRBV5-1	many	CASSLDRGSNQPQHF
TRBJ1-1	TRBV14	many	CASSSGGNTEAFF
TRBJ2-7	TRBV28	many	CATRDPSSYEQYF
TRBJ2-7	TRBV27	medium-sized	CASSFRGTYEQYF
TRBJ1-2	TRBV28	many	CASSLSASYYGYTF
TRBJ1-2	TRBV28	many	CASSASDRAGYGYTF
TRBJ2-6	TRBV5-6	many	CASSFVSAHSGANVLTF
TRBJ2-4	TRBV18	many	CASSPPDRARNIQYF
TRBJ1-4	TRBV6-5	many	CASSYGTGIGNEKLFF
TRBJ2-7	TRBV7-3	many	CASSLRGAYSSYEQYF
TRBJ2-5	TRBV18	many	CASSPSETQYF
TRBJ2-6	TRBV18	many	CASSPIEAGASGANVLTF
TRBJ1-2	TRBV4-1	many	CASSPNPGQSYGYTF
TRBJ2-7	TRBV6-6	many	CASIPPDSYEQYF
TRBJ2-7	TRBV20-1	many	CSARDLQAGGPEQYF
TRBJ1-3	TRBV5-1	many	CASSPLGNTIYF
TRBJ1-5	TRBV28	many	CASRSGGQVQPQHF
TRBJ2-3	TRBV2	medium-sized	CASSLTDTQYF
TRBJ1-1	TRBV19	many	CASSVSRDRANTEAFF
TRBJ2-1	TRBV7-2	many	CASSSSGTWGGEQFF
TRBJ2-2	TRBV11-2	many	CASSLIRSANTGELFF
TRBJ2-2	TRBV11-3	many	CASGGGDRIANTGELFF
TRBJ2-5	TRBV30	many	CAWSVLAGETQYF
TRBJ1-2	TRBV2	many	CASSRQGADYGYTF
TRBJ2-1	TRBV6-5	many	CASSSAGVWDEQFF
TRBJ2-5	TRBV7-9	.	CASSPGVAGDETQYF
TRBJ2-5	TRBV29-1	many	CSVAASGSLETQYF